This T cell receptor beta chain came from a study of control samples from healthy donors and cancer patients. Here immunoSEQ multiplex PCR was the method, and the copy in TCRdb shows in-frame clones only, minus some. This sample has more than 120,000 clones, with approximately 92% found just once. The CDR3 covers 13 residues. Looked up from germline, CDR1 is MNHEY and CDR2 is SMNVEV (reference sequence). Trimming left V 5 bases short and J 8 bases short, with 15 bases between. This chain joins TRBV27 and TRBJ1-2; weak D call: TRBD1 (5 bases). The origin of this receptor is a man aged 25 to 40 in good health. Specimen: blood. CDR3 in DNA: TGTGCCAGCAGTAATATGGGGGGGTGGGGCTACACCTTC. Translating gives CASSNMGGWGYTF.